The TCR beta chain under discussion was sequenced for a study of blood T cell repertoires in COVID-19. Background on the study: The samples span acute and convalescent COVID-19 from the United States, Italy and Spain. T cells, B-cell-depleted T cells, or PBMCs supplied cDNA or gDNA.

As processed by the authors: Counts of nucleated cells, estimated from reference gene primer amplification, were obtained. Using immunoSEQ multiplex PCR, the repertoire was profiled, and TCRdb retains in-frame clones only, with some absent. Clone size and V and J calls were adopted from that table, with D and trimming inferred from the DNA. The sample lists fewer than 500,000 clones, roughly 89% occurring once. The sequenced sample was peripheral blood. The TCR sequence derives from a woman aged 25-40 years with acute or convalescent COVID-19.

In DNA, the CDR3 is TGTGCCAGCAGCGTAGATAGGAGGTTCCCCGGGGAGCTGTTTTTT. This sequence encodes CASSVDRRFPGELFF. The chain links TRBV9 to TRBJ2-2; weak D call: TRBD2 (5 bases). CDR1 and CDR2 (germline): SGDLS, YYNGEE. The CDR3 is 15 amino acids. Trimming removed 0 bases from V and 6 bases from J, with 12 bases in between.